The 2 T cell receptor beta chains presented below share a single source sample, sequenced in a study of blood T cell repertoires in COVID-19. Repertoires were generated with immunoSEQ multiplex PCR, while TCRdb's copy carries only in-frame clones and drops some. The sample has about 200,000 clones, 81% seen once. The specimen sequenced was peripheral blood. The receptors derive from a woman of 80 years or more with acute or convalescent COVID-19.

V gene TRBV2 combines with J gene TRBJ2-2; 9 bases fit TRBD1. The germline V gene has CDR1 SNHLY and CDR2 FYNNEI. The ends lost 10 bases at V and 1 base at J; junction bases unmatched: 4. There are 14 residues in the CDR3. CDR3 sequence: CAKTGQGNTGELFF. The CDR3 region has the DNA TGTGCCAAGACGGGACAGGGGAACACCGGGGAGCTGTTTTTT.

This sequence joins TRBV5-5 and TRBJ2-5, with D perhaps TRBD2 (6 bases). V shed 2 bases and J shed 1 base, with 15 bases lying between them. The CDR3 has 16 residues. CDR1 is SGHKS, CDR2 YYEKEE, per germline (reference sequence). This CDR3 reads CASSFLATPGQETQYF. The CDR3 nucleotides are TGTGCCAGCAGCTTTCTAGCGACCCCGGGCCAAGAGACCCAGTACTTC.